This T cell receptor (beta chain) came from a study of OX40 agonist ivuxolimab in advanced cancers. V was cut by 3 bases and J by 1 base, with 9 bases left in between. Germline V gene sequence: CDR1 MGHRA, CDR2 YSYEKL. The CDR3 is 15 amino acids. Peripheral blood came from all dose cohorts at three timepoints. The study, taken as a whole, reports: Compared with others, partial responders at 0.1-3.0 mg/kg displayed clonal expansion among the lowest. Certain nonresponders likewise exhibited a low normalized T-cell clonal expansion. Mean expanded clone counts were higher in CD8+ than CD4+ T cells.

A remark on this clone: What it recognizes is unknown.

Sequencing used immunoSEQ multiplex PCR; TCRdb keeps in-frame clones, though not all of them. Here the sample spans under 50,000 clones, approximately 84% being singletons. Material: CD4+ or CD8+ T cells sorted from blood, obtained in a trial of the OX40 agonist ivuxolimab. The chain links TRBV4-1 to TRBJ2-2, with D uncertain. This clonotype originated in an adult with an advanced solid tumor such as melanoma, head and neck, liver or kidney cancer. The CDR3 DNA sequence: TGCGCCAGCAGCCAGGAAACAGTGAACACCGGGGAGCTGTTTTTT. Protein sequence: CASSQETVNTGELFF.